The 5 T cell receptor beta chains reported below all come from one sample, sequenced in a study of cytomegalovirus exposure and HLA in healthy donors. Researchers ran the PCR with 60 Vbeta and 13 Jbeta primers. TCRdb keeps only in-frame clones here, not all; method: immunoSEQ multiplex PCR. This table holds fewer than 85,000 clones. The sequencing sample was made of PBMCs. The origin of the receptors is a man in his fifties or sixties in good health and CMV-seropositive.

This chain links TRBV9 with TRBJ2-1, with D uncertain. This CDR3 is built from 15 residues. Trimming cost V 0 bases and J 7 bases, with 14 bases left between them. CDR1 is SGDLS, CDR2 YYNGEE, per germline. The CDR3 coding sequence is TGTGCCAGCAGCGTAGCTGGTGCAGGTTTAAATGAGCAGTTCTTC. Residues: CASSVAGAGLNEQFF. Full variable domain (missing parts from reference TRBV9 and TRBJ2-1): DSGVTQTPKHLITATGQRVTLRCSPRSGDLSVYWYQQSLDQGLQFLIQYYNGEERAKGNILERFSAQQFPDLHSELNLSSLELGDSALYFCASSVAGAGLNEQFFGPGTRLTVL.

This chain links TRBV6-1 with TRBJ1-2; TRBD1 might be the D (6 bases). This CDR3 comprises 14 residues. Trimming removed 5 bases at V and 8 bases at J, with 18 bases between. CDR1 is MNHNS, CDR2 SASEGT, per germline. The CDR3 loop reads CASSPLAGAQGYTF. The CDR3 nucleotides are TGTGCCAGCAGTCCCTTGGCGGGGGCGCAGGGCTACACCTTC.

The V and J genes are TRBV5-1 and TRBJ1-2; D might be TRBD1 (5 bases). The CDR3 has 12 amino acids. The V end lost 6 bases, the J end lost 6 bases, and 12 bases lay between the germline ends. The germline V gene encodes CDR1 SGHRS and CDR2 YFSETQ. The CDR3 nucleotides are TGCGCCAGCATCGGTTCGGGGGATGGCTACACCTTC. Residues: CASIGSGDGYTF.

The J gene is TRBJ2-5, the V gene TRBV14; tentative D call: TRBD1 (6 bases). The CDR3 has 15 residues. V was pared by 1 base and J by 2 bases, with 11 bases between. CDR1 is SGHDN and CDR2 is FVKESK in the germline V gene. CDR3 region: CASSQGQALQETQYF. CDR3 coding DNA: TGTGCCAGCAGCCAAGGACAGGCGTTGCAAGAGACCCAGTACTTC.

As regards this clone: The identical CDR3 is also encoded by other nucleotide sequences in the sample. J is TRBJ1-1 and V is TRBV19, with no clear D. Germline V lookup: CDR1 LNHDA, CDR2 SQIVND (reference sequence). The CDR3 runs to 13 residues. Trimming left V 2 bases short and J 0 bases short, with 4 bases between. The CDR3 is CASSISVNTEAFF. Here the CDR3 DNA reads TGTGCCAGTAGTATATCCGTGAACACTGAAGCTTTCTTT. Filled out from reference TRBV19 and TRBJ1-1, the complete variable domain reads DGGITQSPKYLFRKEGQNVTLSCEQNLNHDAMYWYRQDPGQGLRLIYYSQIVNDFQKGDIAEGYSVSREKKESFPLTVTSAQKNPTAFYLCASSISVNTEAFFGQGTRLTVV.